Sequencing of this T cell receptor (beta chain) was carried out in a study of blood T cell repertoires in COVID-19. Germline V gene data show CDR1 as SGDLS and CDR2 as YYNGEE. V was pared by 2 bases and J by 8 bases, with 14 bases between. The CDR3 runs to 14 residues. Assay used: immunoSEQ multiplex PCR; TCRdb lists only in-frame clones, some missing. This table holds 200,000 or so clones, roughly four fifths found once. This clone occurred once. The receptor was isolated from a man aged 25-45 years with active or convalescent COVID-19. Sequenced: peripheral blood. The chain uses TRBV9 and TRBJ2-1, with D perhaps TRBD1 (6 bases). CDR3 nucleotide sequence: TGTGCCAGCAGCGTTAACAGGGAGAACGATGAGCAGTTCTTC. This sequence encodes CASSVNRENDEQFF.